The 21 T cell receptor beta chains given below trace back to one sample, sequenced in a study of T cells in Graves' hyperthyroidism and ophthalmopathy. Using RNA transcripts as the source, TCR beta CDR3 regions were amplified. The HTBI set primed first-round TCR CDR3 RT-PCR. MiXCR, applied by TCRdb to the multiplex PCR reads, yields one record per CDR3 protein. The sample comprises 530,000 or so distinct CDR3 sequences, roughly 18% of which are singletons, and roughly a sixth rests with the top ten. Sample: blood. The source of these receptors is a woman aged 18-35 years with Graves' ophthalmopathy.

This clonotype has a count of ten or more. The genes are TRBV30 and TRBJ2-3; TRBD1 might be the D (6 bases). V was trimmed by 2 bases and J by 0 bases, leaving 9 bases between them. This CDR3 has 14 residues. Looked up from germline, CDR1 is GTSNPN and CDR2 is SVGIG (reference sequence). The CDR3 DNA sequence: TGTGCCTGGAGTCCTCAGGGGAGCACAGATACGCAGTATTTT. It translates to CAWSPQGSTDTQYF.

The genes are TRBV6-1 and TRBJ1-2; D might be TRBD1 (5 bases). V lost 5 bases and J 11 bases, leaving 21 bases between the germline ends. The CDR3 consists of 14 residues. Germline V gives CDR1 MNHNS, CDR2 SASEGT. The CDR3 is CASSHRDQTGGYTF. CDR3 DNA sequence: TGTGCCAGCAGTCACCGGGACCAAACGGGGGGGTACACCTTC.

About this clonotype: A read error may explain this, as a much larger clone is one base away. The chain combines TRBV12-3 or TRBV12-4 with TRBJ1-1; D gene ambiguous. The CDR3 is made up of 13 amino acids. DNA for the CDR3: TGTGCCAGCGGTTTAAGGAGAATCGGAGAAGCTTTCTTT. It is translated as CASGLRRIGEAFF.

This clonotype was counted at least ten times. The chain has TRBV28 and TRBJ1-2, with a possible D match to TRBD1 (6 bases). The CDR3 loop spans 12 amino acids. V lost 11 bases to trimming and J lost 4 bases, with 14 bases between them. The V gene's germline CDR1 is MDHEN and CDR2 SYDVKM. CDR3 nucleotides: TGTGCCTCACAGGGTGGGGTCTATGGCTACACCTTC. This encodes CASQGGVYGYTF.

This clonotype was counted at least ten times. The chain links TRBV9 to TRBJ2-1, with 8 positions matching TRBD2. The CDR3 has 15 residues. CDR1 SGDLS and CDR2 YYNGEE come from the germline V gene. Trimming at V came to 4 bases and at J to 4 bases, leaving 7 bases not matched to a gene. Here the CDR3 DNA reads TGTGCCAGCAGCCCCTTGACGGGGGGGTACAATGAGCAGTTCTTC. Translating it yields CASSPLTGGYNEQFF.

This clonotype has at least ten counts. The chain employs TRBV11-2 and TRBJ2-7; 9 nucleotides align to TRBD1. This CDR3 has 15 amino acids. Germline CDR1 SGHAT, CDR2 FQNNGV. Losses at the gene ends were 4 bases for V and 3 bases for J; bases not matched to a gene: 7. The CDR3 region is CASSSKQGAGYEQYF. The CDR3 coding sequence is TGTGCCAGCAGCTCGAAACAGGGGGCGGGCTACGAGCAGTACTTC.

This clonotype was counted a few times. The rearrangement uses TRBV5-4 and TRBJ1-4; D not certain. Germline V lookup: CDR1 SGHNT, CDR2 YYREEE (reference sequence). V lost 1 base and J 3 bases, leaving 7 bases between the germline ends. The CDR3 consists of 14 residues. Here the CDR3 DNA reads TGTGCCAGCAGCTTGCCGGGATCTAATGAAAAACTGTTTTTT. Translated: CASSLPGSNEKLFF.

This clonotype was seen at least ten times. The V call is TRBV27, the J call TRBJ2-6; a weak D match, TRBD2 (6 bases). The length of the CDR3 is 13 residues. Germline CDR1 and CDR2: MNHEY and SMNVEV (reference sequence). V was pared by 3 bases and J by 9 bases, with 9 bases between. The CDR3 coding sequence is TGTGCCAGCAGTTTCGGGGAGGACAACGTCCTGACTTTC. The encoded protein is CASSFGEDNVLTF.

This clonotype was seen only a few times. This chain uses TRBV5-1 with TRBJ2-1; possibly TRBD2 for D (5 bases). V was clipped by 4 bases and J by 2 bases, with 13 bases between them. CDR1 SGHRS and CDR2 YFSETQ come from the germline V gene. The CDR3 runs 15 residues. The CDR3 coding sequence is TGCGCCAGCAGCCCGACTACGCCGGCCTACAATGAGCAGTTCTTC. Encoded protein: CASSPTTPAYNEQFF.

The V and J genes are TRBV6-2 or TRBV6-3 and TRBJ1-6; 8 bases agree with TRBD1. This CDR3 comprises 11 residues. Germline V gene data show CDR1 as MNHEY and CDR2 as SVGEGT. The CDR3 region has the DNA TGTGCGACAGGGGTCGATTCACCCCTCCACTTT. The encoded protein is CATGVDSPLHF.

A word on this clonotype: A much larger clone lies a single base off, so this may be a read error. CDR3 amino acids: CASALGHLTDEQYF. The CDR3 DNA follows: TGTGCTAGTGCCCTAGGACACCTGACCGATGAGCAGTACTTC. This chain links TRBV12-5 with TRBJ2-7; D perhaps matches TRBD1 (5 bases). The ends were cut back, 7 bases at V and 7 bases at J, with 20 bases in the middle. The CDR3 runs 14 residues. Looked up from germline, CDR1 is LGHNT and CDR2 is FRNRAP. Looking up the rest from reference TRBV12-5 and TRBJ2-7 gives the full variable domain: DARVTQTPRHKVTEMGQEVTMRCQPILGHNTVFWYRQTMMQGLELLAYFRNRAPLDDSGMPKDRFSAEMPDATLATLKIQPSEPRDSAVYFCASALGHLTDEQYFGPGTRLTVT.

This clonotype appeared many times. J is TRBJ2-1 and V is TRBV12-3 or TRBV12-4; 10 bases align to TRBD1. The V and J ends lost 5 bases and 6 bases, in that order; junction bases with no gene match: 7. CDR3 size: 15 residues. In DNA, the CDR3 is TGTGCCAGCAGTACCCGGGACAGGGGAGGCAATGAGCAGTTCTTC. Its protein product is CASSTRDRGGNEQFF.

V gene TRBV7-2 combines with J gene TRBJ2-3; 12 bases line up with TRBD1. CDR1 SGHTA and CDR2 FQGNSA come from the germline V gene. The trim removed 9 bases at V and 8 bases at J, leaving 15 bases unmatched. The CDR3 is 16 amino acids. CDR3 sequence (DNA): TGTGCCAGTACCCATACCGGGACAGGGGGCGTGGGTACGCAGTATTTT. This encodes CASTHTGTGGVGTQYF.

The chain uses TRBV7-8 and TRBJ2-2, with 9 bases aligning to TRBD1. Germline V gene data show CDR1 as SGHVS and CDR2 as FQNEAQ. The length of the CDR3 is 18 residues. Trimming took 5 bases from V and 5 from J; bases not matched to a gene: 15. The DNA of the CDR3 is TGTGCCAGCAGCAACCAACCGGGACAGGGTTCTGAGACCGGGGAGCTGTTTTTT. This codes for CASSNQPGQGSETGELFF.

The genes are TRBV2 and TRBJ1-1, with a possible D match to TRBD1 (5 bases). Germline CDR1 reads SNHLY; CDR2 reads FYNNEI. V was pared by 5 bases and J by 0 bases, with 25 bases between. The CDR3 length is 19 residues. CDR3 nucleotides: TGTGCCAGCAGTCTGTTCATAGGGGAGGTTTTGGGATTGAACACTGAAGCTTTCTTT. Translated: CASSLFIGEVLGLNTEAFF.

This clonotype was seen many times. The chain recombines TRBV18 with TRBJ2-1; 8 nucleotides agree with TRBD1. The germline CDR1 and CDR2 sequences are KGHSH and LQKENI. The V and J ends lost 6 bases and 9 bases, in that order; junction bases with no gene match: 13. The CDR3 totals 15 residues. The CDR3 loop reads CASSSDRGEFFEQFF. Here the CDR3 DNA reads TGTGCCAGCTCGTCCGACAGGGGTGAATTCTTTGAGCAGTTCTTC.

This clonotype was counted only a few times. The J gene is TRBJ1-4, the V gene TRBV19; D not certain. Trimming pared 7 bases from V and 5 bases from J, leaving 11 bases between. The CDR3 length is 13 residues. Germline V CDR1 and CDR2: LNHDA, SQIVND (reference sequence). The chain's CDR3 is CASTRQRNEKLFF. The CDR3, as DNA: TGTGCCAGTACCCGCCAGAGGAATGAAAAACTGTTTTTT. Combining the CDR3 with reference TRBV19 and TRBJ1-4 gives the whole variable domain DGGITQSPKYLFRKEGQNVTLSCEQNLNHDAMYWYRQDPGQGLRLIYYSQIVNDFQKGDIAEGYSVSREKKESFPLTVTSAQKNPTAFYLCASTRQRNEKLFFGSGTQLSVL.

The chain uses TRBV20-1 and TRBJ2-7, with a weak D call TRBD2 (6 bases). Germline-derived CDR1 and CDR2 are DFQATT and SNEGSKA (reference sequence). V shed 6 bases and J shed 0 bases, with 15 bases lying between them. CDR3 length: 14 amino acids. CDR3 protein: CSASPASVSYEQYF. CDR3 bases: TGCAGTGCCTCCCCGGCTAGCGTCTCCTACGAGCAGTACTTC.

The chain joins TRBV3-1 to TRBJ2-6; TRBD2 matches 12 bases. This CDR3 region has 17 residues. Germline V CDR1 and CDR2: LGHDT, YNNKEL (reference sequence). J gave up 2 bases and V 2 bases, and 1 base lay outside the gene matches. CDR3 sequence: CASSQRLAGAGANVLTF. DNA for the CDR3: TGTGCCAGCAGCCAACGACTAGCGGGAGCTGGGGCCAACGTCCTGACTTTC. The full variable domain, rest sourced from reference TRBV3-1 and TRBJ2-6, is DTAVSQTPKYLVTQMGNDKSIKCEQNLGHDTMYWYKQDSKKFLKIMFSYNNKELIINETVPNRFSPKSPDKAHLNLHINSLELGDSAVYFCASSQRLAGAGANVLTFGAGSRLTVL.

This clonotype was found a few times. The gene calls are TRBV6-5 and TRBJ1-1; 9 positions match TRBD1. V was clipped by 2 bases and J by 5 bases; unmatched bases: 6. Germline values: CDR1 MNHEY, CDR2 SVGAGI. There are 15 residues in the CDR3. The CDR3 sequence is CASSYMGTGSTEAFF. The CDR3 nucleotides are TGTGCCAGCAGTTACATGGGGACAGGGTCGACTGAAGCTTTCTTT.

Details on this clonotype: Being one base from a much bigger clone, this may be a read error. No conserved phenylalanine or tryptophan ends this CDR3, so it is likely a read error. This chain uses TRBV6-5 with TRBJ2-3; either TRBD1 or TRBD2 may fit D (5 bases each). V was clipped by 4 bases and J by 2 bases, with 16 bases between them. The CDR3 spans 16 residues. Germline V lookup: CDR1 MNHEY, CDR2 SVGAGI. CDR3 region: CASSLGTATFTDTQYL. Here the CDR3 DNA reads TGTGCCAGCAGTTTAGGGACGGCCACTTTCACAGATACGCAGTATCTT.